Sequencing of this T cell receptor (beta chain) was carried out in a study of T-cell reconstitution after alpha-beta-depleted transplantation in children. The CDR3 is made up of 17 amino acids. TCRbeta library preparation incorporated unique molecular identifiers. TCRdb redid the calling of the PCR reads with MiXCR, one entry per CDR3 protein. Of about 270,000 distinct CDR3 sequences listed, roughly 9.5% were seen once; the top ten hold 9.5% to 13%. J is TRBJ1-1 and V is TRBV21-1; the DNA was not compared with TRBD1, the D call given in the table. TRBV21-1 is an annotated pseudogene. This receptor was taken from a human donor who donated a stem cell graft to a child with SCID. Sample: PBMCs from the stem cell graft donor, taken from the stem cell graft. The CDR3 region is CASSKNRGPPDGTEAFF. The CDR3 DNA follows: TGTGCCAGCAGCAAGAACAGGGGGCCTCCCGATGGCACTGAAGCTTTCTTT.